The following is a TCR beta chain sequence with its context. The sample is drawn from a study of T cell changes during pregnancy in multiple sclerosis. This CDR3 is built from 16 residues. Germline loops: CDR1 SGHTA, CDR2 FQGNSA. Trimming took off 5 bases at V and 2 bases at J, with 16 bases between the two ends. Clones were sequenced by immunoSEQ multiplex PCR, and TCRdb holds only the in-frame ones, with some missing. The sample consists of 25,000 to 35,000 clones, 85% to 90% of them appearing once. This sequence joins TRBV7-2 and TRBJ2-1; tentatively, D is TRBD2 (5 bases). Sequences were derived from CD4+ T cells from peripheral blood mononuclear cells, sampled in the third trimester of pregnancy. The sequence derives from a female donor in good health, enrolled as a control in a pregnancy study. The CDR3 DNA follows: TGTGCCAGCAGCCCACGTACTAGTGGAACCTACAATGAGCAGTTCTTC. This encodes CASSPRTSGTYNEQFF.